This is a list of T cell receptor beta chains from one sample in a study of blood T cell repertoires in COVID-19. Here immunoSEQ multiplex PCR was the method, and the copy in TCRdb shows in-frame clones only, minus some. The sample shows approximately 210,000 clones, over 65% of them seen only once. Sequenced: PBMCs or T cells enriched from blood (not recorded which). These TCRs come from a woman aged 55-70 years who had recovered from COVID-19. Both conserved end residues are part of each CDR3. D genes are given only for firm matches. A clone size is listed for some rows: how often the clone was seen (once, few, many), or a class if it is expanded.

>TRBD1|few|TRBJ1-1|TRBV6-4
CASSEGAEDTEAFF
TGTGCCAGCAGCGAGGGGGCGGAGGACACTGAAGCTTTCTTT
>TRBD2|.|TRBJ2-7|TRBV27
CASSPWTSGFYEQYF
TGTGCCAGCAGCCCATGGACTAGCGGTTTCTACGAGCAGTACTTC
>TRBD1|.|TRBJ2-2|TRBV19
CASRGAGGTGELFF
TGTGCCAGTCGTGGGGCAGGGGGCACCGGGGAGCTGTTTTTT
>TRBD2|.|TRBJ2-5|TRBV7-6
CASSLEASGGGEETQYF
TGTGCCAGCAGCTTAGAGGCTAGCGGGGGCGGAGAAGAGACCCAGTACTTC
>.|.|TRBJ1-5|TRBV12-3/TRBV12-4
CASSPQGNQPQHF
TGTGCCAGCAGTCCACAGGGCAATCAGCCCCAGCATTTT
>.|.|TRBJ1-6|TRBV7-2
CASSLVAGEGSPLHF
TGTGCCAGCAGCTTAGTCGCGGGGGAGGGTTCACCCCTCCACTTT
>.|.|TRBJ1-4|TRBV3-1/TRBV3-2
CASSQVLNEKLFF
TGTGCCAGCAGCCAAGTCCTTAATGAAAAACTGTTTTTT
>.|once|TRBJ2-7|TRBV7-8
CASSLDTLHEQYF
TGTGCCAGCAGCTTGGACACCCTCCACGAGCAGTACTTC
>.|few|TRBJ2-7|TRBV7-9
CASPPSGEVIEQYF
TGTGCCAGCCCCCCCTCCGGGGAGGTCATCGAGCAGTACTTC
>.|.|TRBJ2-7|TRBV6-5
CANRRTEGGEQYF
TGTGCCAACAGAAGGACGGAGGGCGGAGAGCAGTACTTC
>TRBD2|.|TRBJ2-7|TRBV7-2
CASSPSGIPYEQYF
TGTGCCAGCAGTCCCAGCGGGATCCCATACGAGCAGTACTTC
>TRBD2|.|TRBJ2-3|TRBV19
CASTIPGPGGDTQYF
TGTGCCAGTACTATCCCGGGGCCGGGGGGAGATACGCAGTATTTT
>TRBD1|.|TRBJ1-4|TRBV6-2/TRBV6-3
CASSYHTGGADEKLFF
TGTGCCAGCAGTTACCACACAGGGGGCGCGGATGAAAAACTGTTTTTT
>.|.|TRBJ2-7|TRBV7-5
CVRSQPGTGTLEGPYEQYF
TGTGTCAGAAGCCAACCGGGGACAGGGACTCTAGAAGGCCCCTACGAGCAGTACTTC
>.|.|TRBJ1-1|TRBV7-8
CASNNRLETEAFF
TGTGCCAGCAATAACAGGCTGGAGACTGAAGCTTTCTTT
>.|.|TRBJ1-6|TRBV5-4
CASSPDPGNSPLHF
TGTGCCAGCAGCCCCGACCCGGGGAATTCACCCCTCCACTTT
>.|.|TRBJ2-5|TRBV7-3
CASSSTSQETQYF
TGTGCCAGCAGCTCCACTAGCCAAGAGACCCAGTACTTC
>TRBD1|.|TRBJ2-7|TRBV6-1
CASSDPGQGTYEQYF
TGTGCCAGCAGTGACCCGGGACAGGGGACCTACGAGCAGTACTTC
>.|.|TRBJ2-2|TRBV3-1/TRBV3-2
CASSPLAGFIGELFF
TGTGCCAGCAGCCCCCTCGCAGGGTTTATCGGGGAGCTGTTTTTT
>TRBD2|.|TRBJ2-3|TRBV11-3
CASSLGLAGGRESDTQYF
TGTGCCAGCAGCTTAGGACTAGCGGGGGGGCGGGAGTCAGATACGCAGTATTTT
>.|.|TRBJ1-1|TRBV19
CASSIARTQNTEAFF
TGTGCCAGTAGTATAGCAAGGACACAGAACACTGAAGCTTTCTTT
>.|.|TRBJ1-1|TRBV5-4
CASSATRLGTEAFF
TGTGCCAGCAGCGCCACTCGACTGGGCACTGAAGCTTTCTTT
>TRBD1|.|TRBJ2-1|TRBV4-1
CASSQERTGNNEQFF
TGCGCCAGCAGCCAAGAGCGGACAGGGAACAATGAGCAGTTCTTC
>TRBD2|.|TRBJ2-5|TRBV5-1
CASSLTGLASFGGETQYF
TGCGCCAGCAGCTTGACGGGACTAGCCTCTTTCGGCGGGGAGACCCAGTACTTC
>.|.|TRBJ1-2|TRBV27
CASSLSSRGQVNYGYTF
TGTGCCAGCAGTTTATCGTCCAGAGGGCAGGTTAACTATGGCTACACCTTC
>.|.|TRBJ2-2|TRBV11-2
CASSSTTGIGELFF
TGTGCCAGCAGCTCTACCACAGGGATCGGGGAGCTGTTTTTT
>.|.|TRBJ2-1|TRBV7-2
CASSLADRTEQFF
TGTGCCAGCAGCTTAGCCGATAGAACTGAGCAGTTCTTC
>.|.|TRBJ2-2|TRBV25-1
CASSETEVGLATGELFF
TGTGCCAGCAGTGAAACCGAGGTGGGACTGGCCACCGGGGAGCTGTTTTTT
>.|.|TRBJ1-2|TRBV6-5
CASTGGLYGYTF
TGTGCCAGCACCGGGGGGCTGTATGGCTACACCTTC
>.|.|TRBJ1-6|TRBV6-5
CAHPGHRSDSPLHF
TGTGCCCATCCGGGACACCGATCCGATTCACCCCTCCACTTT
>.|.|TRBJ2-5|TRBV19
CASSIPGQRQETQYF
TGTGCCAGTAGTATCCCAGGACAGCGCCAAGAGACCCAGTACTTC
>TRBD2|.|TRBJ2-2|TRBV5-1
CASSRTSGGANTGELFF
TGCGCCAGCAGCCGGACTAGCGGGGGAGCGAACACCGGGGAGCTGTTTTTT
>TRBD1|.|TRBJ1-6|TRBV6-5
CASTRTGGRNSPLHF
TGTGCCAGCACTCGGACAGGGGGAAGGAATTCACCCCTCCACTTT
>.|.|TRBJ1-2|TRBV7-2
CASSLSAGPYGYTF
TGTGCCAGCAGCTTATCAGCAGGTCCCTATGGCTACACCTTC
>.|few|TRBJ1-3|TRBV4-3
CASSQAISGNTIYF
TGCGCCAGCAGCCAAGCTATCTCTGGAAACACCATATATTTT
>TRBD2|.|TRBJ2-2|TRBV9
CASSVSGRARTGELFF
TGTGCCAGCAGCGTAAGCGGGAGGGCCCGAACCGGGGAGCTGTTTTTT
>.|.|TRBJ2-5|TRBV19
CASSRGMETQYF
TGTGCCAGTAGTAGAGGGATGGAGACCCAGTACTTC
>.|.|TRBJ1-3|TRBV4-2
CASSQERGSRNTIYF
TGTGCCAGCAGCCAAGAACGGGGGAGTCGTAACACCATATATTTT
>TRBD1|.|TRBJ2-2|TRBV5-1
CASSLEGTVNTGELFF
TGCGCCAGCAGCTTGGAGGGGACAGTGAACACCGGGGAGCTGTTTTTT
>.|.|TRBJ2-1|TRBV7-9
CASSPLGRSYNEQFF
TGTGCCAGCAGCCCTCTGGGGCGGAGCTACAATGAGCAGTTCTTC